These 28 T cell receptor beta chains originate from one sample sequenced in a study of long-term antiretroviral therapy in people with HIV. Assay version v3.0 of immunoSEQ was used, and it was run at survey level. Repertoires were generated with immunoSEQ multiplex PCR, while TCRdb's copy carries only in-frame clones and drops some. The sample lists about 28,000 clones; approximately 93% were seen once. The sequenced sample was unsorted PBMCs, obtained 3.1 years after starting antiretroviral therapy. The source is a man aged 18 to 35 with HIV.

The chain links TRBV7-9 to TRBJ2-7; TRBD1 matches 8 bases. The germline V gene encodes CDR1 SEHNR and CDR2 FQNEAQ (reference sequence). Trimming removed 5 bases from V and 2 bases from J; junction bases left unmatched: 8. The CDR3 covers 15 residues. In DNA, the CDR3 is TGTGCCAGCAGCCCGCTTGGGGGACAGGCCTACGAGCAGTACTTC. It translates to CASSPLGGQAYEQYF.

The V and J genes are TRBV30 and TRBJ1-1; 8 nucleotides align to TRBD1. The ends lost 5 bases at V and 5 bases at J; junction bases unmatched: 7. CDR3 length: 13 amino acids. Germline CDR1 is GTSNPN and CDR2 is SVGIG (reference sequence). The CDR3 loop is CAWQPRGRTEAFF. CDR3 nucleotide sequence: TGTGCCTGGCAACCCAGGGGGCGGACTGAAGCTTTCTTT. Based on the CDR3 plus reference TRBV30 and TRBJ1-1, the full variable domain is SQTIHQWPATLVQPVGSPLSLECTVEGTSNPNLYWYRQAAGRGLQLLFYSVGIGQISSEVPQNLSASRPQDRQFILSSKKLLLSDSGFYLCAWQPRGRTEAFFGQGTRLTVV.

The chain has TRBV20-1 and TRBJ1-1; D gene unclear. Germline-derived CDR1 and CDR2 are DFQATT and SNEGSKA (reference sequence). Trimming stripped 3 bases from V and 1 base from J, with 3 bases between. The CDR3 sequence is 11 residues long. CDR3 residues: CSARANTEAFF. CDR3 nucleotides: TGCAGTGCTAGGGCGAACACTGAAGCTTTCTTT.

The chain couples TRBV7-6 to TRBJ1-6, with 7 positions matching TRBD1. Germline V gene lookup returns CDR1 SGHVS and CDR2 FNYEAQ. V shed 5 bases, J shed 6 bases, and the junction held 4 bases outside the gene matches. This CDR3 is built from 14 residues. In DNA form, the CDR3 reads TGTGCCAGCAGCCTGGACAGGACTAATTCACCCCTCCACTTT. It translates to CASSLDRTNSPLHF.

The rearrangement joins TRBV5-4 to TRBJ1-6; 12 bases fit TRBD1. V was clipped by 3 bases and J by 10 bases; unmatched bases: 2. From germline, CDR1 is SGHNT and CDR2 YYREEE (reference sequence). The CDR3 has 14 amino acids. CDR3 sequence reads: CASSYGTGGSPLHF. The CDR3 DNA follows: TGTGCCAGCAGCTATGGGACAGGGGGCTCACCCCTCCACTTT.

This chain joins TRBV7-2 and TRBJ1-6; 8 bases match TRBD1. This CDR3 has 12 amino acids. CDR1 is SGHTA, CDR2 FQGNSA, per germline. V lost 5 bases, J lost 14 bases, and 5 bases stayed unmatched. CDR3 nucleotide sequence: TGTGCCAGCAGCCCCAAGACAGGGGCCCTCCACTTT. It specifies CASSPKTGALHF.

The chain has TRBV7-9 and TRBJ2-3, with no clear D. Germline CDR1 SEHNR, CDR2 FQNEAQ (reference sequence). The CDR3 is made up of 13 amino acids. Deletions cut 1 base from V and 2 bases from J, with 4 bases between. The DNA of the CDR3 is TGTGCCAGCAGCTTAGACTCCACAGATACGCAGTATTTT. Encoded protein: CASSLDSTDTQYF.

V is TRBV4-2 and J is TRBJ2-7; 9 bases align to TRBD2. This CDR3 contains 15 residues. The V and J ends lost 1 base and 4 bases, in that order; junction bases with no gene match: 5. The germline gives CDR1 LGHNA, CDR2 YNFKEQ. The DNA of the CDR3 is TGTGCCAGCAGCCAAGTTGAAGCGGGGGGATACGAGCAGTACTTC. The encoded protein is CASSQVEAGGYEQYF.

This rearrangement joins TRBV5-6 to TRBJ1-2; weak D call: TRBD1 (6 bases). Germline values: CDR1 SGHDT, CDR2 YYEEEE. CDR3 length: 13 amino acids. Trimming pared 3 bases from V and 2 bases from J, leaving 8 bases between. The CDR3 sequence: CASSSGQNYGYTF. CDR3 DNA sequence: TGTGCCAGCAGCTCCGGACAGAACTATGGCTACACCTTC.

The chain carries TRBV6-6 and TRBJ2-5; 7 bases map to TRBD1. CDR1 and CDR2 (germline): MNHNY, SVGAGI (reference sequence). V lost 6 bases and J lost 1; bases outside the gene matches: 11. This CDR3 region has 16 residues. CDR3 amino acids: CASSDRAGGIQETQYF. CDR3 coding DNA: TGTGCCAGCAGCGACAGGGCAGGGGGAATCCAAGAGACCCAGTACTTC.

The V call is TRBV7-2, the J call TRBJ1-2; no firm D call. The CDR3 contains 14 residues. Looked up from germline, CDR1 is SGHTA and CDR2 is FQGNSA. The V gene lost 3 bases and the J gene lost 4 bases, with 12 bases spanning the gap. The CDR3 nucleotides read TGTGCCAGCAGCTTTGGAGGGATGGTCTATGGCTACACCTTC. Translation: CASSFGGMVYGYTF.

The CDR3 coding sequence is TGTGCCAGCAGTGAAGGGGGGCGGGCTTTCTTT. Amino acids: CASSEGGRAFF. V and J are TRBV6-4 and TRBJ1-1; perhaps TRBD1 as D (6 bases). The CDR3 length is 11 residues. Germline assignment: CDR1 MRHNA and CDR2 SNTAGT. The germline V and J ends were trimmed by 3 bases and 11 bases, with 10 bases remaining between them.

The chain recombines TRBV18 with TRBJ2-7; D is unclear. The V end lost 6 bases, the J end lost 0 bases, and 18 bases lay between the germline ends. This CDR3 spans 16 amino acids. Germline assignment: CDR1 KGHSH and CDR2 LQKENI. The CDR3, as DNA: TGTGCCAGCTCCGCCATTGAGACCGCTAGCTCCTACGAGCAGTACTTC. Its translation: CASSAIETASSYEQYF.

The chain is built from TRBV6-5 and TRBJ1-3; D unresolved. The CDR3 has 13 residues. V lost 5 bases and J lost 3, with 8 bases in between. Germline V gene data show CDR1 as MNHEY and CDR2 as SVGAGI. The CDR3 DNA reads TGTGCCAGCAGTACACAGTATGGAAACACCATATATTTT. Amino acid sequence: CASSTQYGNTIYF.

This clone has just one count. The rearrangement uses TRBV16 and TRBJ1-1; no definite D call. This CDR3 has 14 amino acids. The ends were cut back, 4 bases at V and 2 bases at J, with 11 bases in the middle. From germline, CDR1 is KGHSY and CDR2 FQNENV. The CDR3 spells CASSLTGRNTEAFF. The DNA of the CDR3 is TGTGCCAGCAGCCTGACCGGTCGAAACACTGAAGCTTTCTTT.

The chain is built from TRBV5-4 and TRBJ2-1, with 8 bases matching TRBD1. With 4 bases clipped from V and 4 bases from J, the junction kept 13 bases outside the gene matches. Germline CDR1 SGHNT, CDR2 YYREEE (reference sequence). The length of the CDR3 is 17 residues. CDR3 in DNA: TGTGCCAGCAGCCACCCTACAGGGGGGCGGACTTACAATGAGCAGTTCTTC. This gives the protein CASSHPTGGRTYNEQFF.

CDR3 sequence reads: CASSLRGTDTQYF. For the CDR3, the DNA is TGTGCCAGCAGCTTGCGGGGCACAGATACGCAGTATTTT. This chain uses TRBV5-4 with TRBJ2-3; no definite D call. Per the germline V gene, CDR1 is SGHNT and CDR2 is YYREEE (reference sequence). V lost 1 base to trimming and J lost 1 base, with 4 bases between them. This CDR3 is built from 13 residues.

This chain uses TRBV7-2 with TRBJ2-7; tentative D call: TRBD2 (6 bases). Germline CDR1 is SGHTA and CDR2 is FQGNSA. This CDR3 is built from 13 residues. Deletions cut 5 bases from V and 12 bases from J, with 20 bases between. Here the CDR3 reads CASSNNRDSSPYF. The DNA for the CDR3 is TGTGCCAGCAGCAACAACCGGGACTCAAGCCCGTACTTC.

CDR3 in DNA: TGTGCCAGCACCCAGCGGGGCTATGGCTACACCTTC. Protein product: CASTQRGYGYTF. This chain joins TRBV2 and TRBJ1-2; no clear D gene. This CDR3 region has 12 residues. Germline loops: CDR1 SNHLY, CDR2 FYNNEI. V dropped 7 bases and J dropped 4 bases, with 10 bases sitting between them.

The chain joins TRBV7-8 to TRBJ2-1; 7 nucleotides line up with TRBD2. The CDR3 has 14 residues. CDR1 and CDR2 from the germline V gene are SGHVS and FQNEAQ. J gave up 7 bases and V 2 bases, and 5 bases lay outside the gene matches. CDR3 bases: TGTGCCAGCAGCTTAAGGGGCGGGGGTAATGAGCAGTTCTTC. It translates to CASSLRGGGNEQFF.

The chain combines TRBV5-5 with TRBJ2-7; 8 bases fit TRBD1. Germline V gene sequence: CDR1 SGHKS, CDR2 YYEKEE (reference sequence). The V segment lost 4 bases and the J segment 3 bases; nucleotides outside the gene matches: 9. The CDR3 runs to 15 residues. This chain's CDR3 is CASSPDRGAHYEQYF. CDR3 in DNA: TGTGCCAGCAGCCCCGACAGGGGCGCCCACTACGAGCAGTACTTC.

The chain combines TRBV29-1 with TRBJ1-4; D may be TRBD1 (5 bases). CDR1 is SQVTM and CDR2 is ANQGSEA in the germline V gene. The CDR3 length is 12 residues. V was cut by 4 bases and J by 8 bases, with 11 bases left in between. In DNA, the CDR3 is TGCAGCGTTGTGGGGGATGGGGAAAAACTGTTTTTT. Amino acids: CSVVGDGEKLFF.

The chain recombines TRBV18 with TRBJ1-1; D possibly corresponds to TRBD1 (5 bases). Deletions cut 3 bases from V and 6 bases from J, with 14 bases between. CDR1 and CDR2 (germline): KGHSH, LQKENI. CDR3 size: 14 residues. CDR3: CASSPGRGGPEAFF. The CDR3 DNA follows: TGTGCCAGCTCACCTGGTAGGGGAGGGCCTGAAGCTTTCTTT.

The chain uses TRBV4-3 and TRBJ2-1; TRBD2 aligns across 12 bases. Germline CDR1 reads LGHNA; CDR2 reads YSLEER. Germline trimming cut 3 bases from V and 1 base from J; bases unmatched to any gene: 7. CDR3 length: 18 residues. The CDR3, as DNA: TGCGCCAGCAGCCAGTCTAGCGGGAGGGCCTTTTCCTACAATGAGCAGTTCTTC. It yields the protein CASSQSSGRAFSYNEQFF.

The chain couples TRBV7-3 to TRBJ2-2; D is uncertain. This CDR3 spans 13 amino acids. In germline, CDR1 is SGHTA, CDR2 FQGTGA. Trimming left V 3 bases short and J 7 bases short, with 9 bases between. In DNA, the CDR3 is TGTGCCAGCAGCTTGGGGATTGGCGGGGAGCTGTTTTTT. Its translation is CASSLGIGGELFF.

The chain links TRBV11-2 to TRBJ2-7; D remains ambiguous. The CDR3 loop spans 12 amino acids. Trimming removed 3 bases at V and 3 bases at J, with 6 bases between. Germline values: CDR1 SGHAT, CDR2 FQNNGV. As DNA, the CDR3 is TGTGCCAGCAGCTTCCGACGCTACGAGCAGTACTTC. The encoded protein is CASSFRRYEQYF.

This chain uses TRBV7-6 with TRBJ1-4; D is uncertain. Trimming took off 8 bases at V and 3 bases at J, with 7 bases between the two ends. CDR3 length equals 12 residues. Germline values: CDR1 SGHVS, CDR2 FNYEAQ. CDR3 nucleotide sequence: TGTGCCAGCTCCTTGGCTAATGAAAAACTGTTTTTT. It codes for CASSLANEKLFF.

The chain carries TRBV7-2 and TRBJ2-3; possible D gene TRBD2, 5 bases. This CDR3 is built from 15 residues. Germline values: CDR1 SGHTA, CDR2 FQGNSA. V was cut by 1 base and J by 1 base, with 9 bases left in between. Here the CDR3 DNA reads TGTGCCAGCAGCTTAGACGACTACCGCACAGATACGCAGTATTTT. Amino acids: CASSLDDYRTDTQYF.